This is a list of T cell receptor beta chains from one sample in a study of cytotoxic CD8 clonotypes in ibrutinib-treated CLL. Here immunoSEQ multiplex PCR was the method, and the copy in TCRdb shows in-frame clones only, minus some. The sample records around 200,000 clones, approximately 70% being singletons. Material: PBMCs, obtained after 12 months of ibrutinib treatment. These receptors originate from a human donor with chronic lymphocytic leukemia. The CDR3 runs from the conserved cysteine through the conserved F or W. D genes are given only for firm matches. Some rows mark clone size as missing; the rest say once, few, many or name a class of expanded clone.

j_call v_call clone_size d_call cdr3_nt cdr3_aa
TRBJ1-6 TRBV6-5 NA NA TGTGCCAGCAAATATCTAGGACACAATAATTCACCCCTCCACTTT CASKYLGHNNSPLHF
TRBJ2-1 TRBV7-3 few TRBD2 TGTGCCAGCAACCCCGGAGGCGGGAGGGCCAGGGAGCAGTTCTTC CASNPGGGRAREQFF
TRBJ1-1 TRBV5-1 NA NA TGCGCCAGCAGCGTCGCCGGGACGGGGAACACTGAAGCTTTCTTT CASSVAGTGNTEAFF
TRBJ2-1 TRBV9 NA NA TGTGCCAGCAGCCCTAGAAACGGAAGGGCCAACTACAATGAGCAGTTCTTC CASSPRNGRANYNEQFF
TRBJ2-2 TRBV10-2 NA NA TGCGCCAGCGCTCAGGGACTCACCGGGGAGCTGTTTTTT CASAQGLTGELFF
TRBJ1-4 TRBV30 NA NA TGTGCCTGGACTTTTGGGCCGGCCGATTGGGAAAAACTGTTTTTT CAWTFGPADWEKLFF
TRBJ2-7 TRBV9 NA NA TGTGCCAGCAGCGTGGGAGGCTTTGGCTCCTACGAGCAGTACTTC CASSVGGFGSYEQYF
TRBJ2-1 TRBV23-1 many TRBD1 TGCGCCAGAAAAAACGGGACAGTTCCAAATGAGCAGTTCTTC CARKNGTVPNEQFF
TRBJ2-1 TRBV4-2 NA NA TGTGCCAGCAGCCAGTCCTGGGCGGCGAGCTCCTACAATGAGCAGTTCTTC CASSQSWAASSYNEQFF
TRBJ2-1 TRBV4-1 NA TRBD2 TGCGCCAGCAGCCAGGCCTGGACTAGCGGGAGGGCTTTTTTCAATGAGCAGTTCTTC CASSQAWTSGRAFFNEQFF
TRBJ2-7 TRBV5-8 NA TRBD1 TGTGCCAGCAGCTTGGCGGGCAGGGGGCTTGCCGAGCAGTACTTC CASSLAGRGLAEQYF
TRBJ2-1 TRBV29-1 few NA TGCAGCGTTGCGAGCGGGATGGGACAATACTACAATGAGCAGTTCTTC CSVASGMGQYYNEQFF
TRBJ2-7 TRBV7-9 many NA TGTGCCAGCAGTCCCCCCTTGGGCTACGAGCAGTACTTC CASSPPLGYEQYF
TRBJ2-3 TRBV6-1 NA NA TGTGCCAGCAGTGAAAAGATGTCGCAGTATTTT CASSEKMSQYF
TRBJ1-5 TRBV30 NA TRBD1 TGTGCCTGGAGTGTTTACGGGACAGCTCAGCCCCAGCATTTT CAWSVYGTAQPQHF
TRBJ1-2 TRBV6-5 many TRBD1 TGTGCCAGCAGACAGGGGCAGCAAGGCTACACCTTC CASRQGQQGYTF
TRBJ1-4 TRBV5-6 NA TRBD1 TGTGCCAGCAGAAGAGGGACAGGGGGAAAGGGTAATGAAAAACTGTTTTTT CASRRGTGGKGNEKLFF
TRBJ2-7 TRBV7-9 once TRBD1 TGTGCCAGCAGCGACAGGGCAGTCTACGAGCAGTACTTC CASSDRAVYEQYF
TRBJ1-2 TRBV28 NA NA TGTGCCAGCAGCATAGGGCAACAGAGGTATGGCTACACCTTC CASSIGQQRYGYTF
TRBJ2-3 TRBV30 NA NA TGTGCCTGGAGTGTAGTCAGAAGCACAGATACGCAGTATTTT CAWSVVRSTDTQYF
TRBJ2-7 TRBV5-1 few TRBD2 TGCGCCAGCAGCCTGGGGGGACTACCCTACGAGCAGTACTTC CASSLGGLPYEQYF
TRBJ2-5 TRBV4-1 NA NA TGCGCCAGCAGCCAGAGGACAGTGGAGACCCAGTACTTC CASSQRTVETQYF
TRBJ2-7 TRBV28 NA TRBD2 TGTGCCAGCACAGTCGGGGGGTCCTCCAGGGCCTACGAGCAGTACTTC CASTVGGSSRAYEQYF
TRBJ1-3 TRBV6-4 NA TRBD1 TGTGCCAGCAGTGCTAACAGGGGAGCGGGAAACACCATATATTTT CASSANRGAGNTIYF
TRBJ1-1 TRBV7-2 NA TRBD1 TGTGCCAGCAGCGAAGGGACAGGGGTCTGGGCTTTCTTT CASSEGTGVWAFF
TRBJ1-3 TRBV5-1 NA NA TGCGCCAGCAGCTGGGAACCATCTGGGAGCTCTGGAAACACCATATATTTT CASSWEPSGSSGNTIYF
TRBJ1-2 TRBV11-2 NA TRBD1 TGTGCCAGCAGCTTAGCTCCGGGGACAGGAGTTTATGGCTACACCTTC CASSLAPGTGVYGYTF
TRBJ2-3 TRBV4-2 NA TRBD2 TGTGCCAGCAGCCTTGGACTAGCGGGAGCCCCAGATACGCAGTATTTT CASSLGLAGAPDTQYF
TRBJ2-6 TRBV5-1 NA TRBD2 TGCGCCAGCAGCCCGGGAGCGGGGGGATCCTCTGGGGCCAACGTCCTGACTTTC CASSPGAGGSSGANVLTF
TRBJ1-6 TRBV2 NA NA TGTGCCAGCAGTGAAGGTCTAGGCTCACCCCTCCACTTT CASSEGLGSPLHF
TRBJ1-1 TRBV18 NA NA TGTGCCAGCTCACTCTCAGGGAACACTGAAGCTTTCTTT CASSLSGNTEAFF
TRBJ2-5 TRBV6-1 many TRBD1 TGTGCCAGCAGTGGGGACAGGGTGAAAGAGACCCAGTACTTC CASSGDRVKETQYF
TRBJ1-2 TRBV28 NA NA TGTGCCAGCAGTTTCGTGCCTTCGGGCTACACCTTC CASSFVPSGYTF
TRBJ1-2 TRBV7-9 few NA TGTGCCAGCAGCCGTCGTCACTCGGGGTATGGCTACACCTTC CASSRRHSGYGYTF
TRBJ1-3 TRBV5-1 NA TRBD1 TGCGCCAGCAGCTCTTACCCCGGGACAGAATTTGGAAACACCATATATTTT CASSSYPGTEFGNTIYF
TRBJ2-1 TRBV30 NA TRBD2 TGTGCCTGGGATGAGGGTTTAGCGGGAGACAATGAGCAGTTCTTC CAWDEGLAGDNEQFF
TRBJ2-2 TRBV11-2 NA NA TGTGCCAGCAGCCCTGTAATGGGGGGGCCGACCGGGGAGCTGTTTTTT CASSPVMGGPTGELFF
TRBJ1-1 TRBV18 few NA TGTGCCAGCTCACCATACGGGGAGGAGACTGAAGCTTTCTTT CASSPYGEETEAFF
TRBJ2-2 TRBV5-1 NA NA TGCGCCAGCAGCTTGGGATCGCCGTCCGGGGAGCTGTTTTTT CASSLGSPSGELFF
TRBJ1-1 TRBV7-3 NA NA TGTGCCAGCAGCCCTCCTTGGCCAGGAGAAGCTTTCTTT CASSPPWPGEAFF
TRBJ2-1 TRBV13 once TRBD2 TGTGCCAGTATCGAATCGGGGACTAGGGATGAGCAGTTCTTC CASIESGTRDEQFF
TRBJ1-1 TRBV18 NA NA TGTGCCAGCTCACCACCGAATATGGATCGGGCTTTCTTT CASSPPNMDRAFF
TRBJ2-5 TRBV18 NA NA TGTGCCAGCTCACCGGACACTCAAGAGACCCAGTACTTC CASSPDTQETQYF
TRBJ1-2 TRBV6-5 NA TRBD1 TGTGCCAGCAGTTTATCACAGGGGACAACCTATGGCTACACCTTC CASSLSQGTTYGYTF
TRBJ1-1 TRBV7-2 NA NA TGTGCCAGCAGACTAGGGGTCGGAGAGAACACTGAAGCTTTCTTT CASRLGVGENTEAFF
TRBJ2-1 TRBV9 NA TRBD2 TGTGCCAGCAGCCCGAGCCCCTTACTAGCGGGGGGCTACAATGAGCAGTTCTTC CASSPSPLLAGGYNEQFF
TRBJ2-1 TRBV18 NA NA TGTGCCAGCTCAAAGATCGGCAATGAGCAGTTCTTC CASSKIGNEQFF
TRBJ1-3 TRBV7-9 NA TRBD1 TGTGCCAGCAGCCCTCGCCGGACCGGACAGGGAGGAAACACCATATATTTT CASSPRRTGQGGNTIYF
TRBJ1-3 TRBV6-5 NA NA TGTGCCAGCAGTTACGGTATAGGAAACACCATATATTTT CASSYGIGNTIYF